This note documents a single TCR beta chain sequence. TCR beta libraries were built with iRepertoire HTBI primers and Arm-PCR of CDR3 regions. TCRdb independently ran MiXCR on the multiplex PCR reads; one entry per CDR3 protein. The profile shows 540,000 or so distinct CDR3 sequences, less than 15% of them singletons. This sample stems from a study of regulatory T cells in long-lasting Graves disease. The time point denotes: newly diagnosed GD, antithyroid drugs for less than 3 months. PBMC-extracted RNA yielded the TCR library. These data were also reused for a study on T cells in Graves' hyperthyroidism and ophthalmopathy.

This clonotype was obtained from a man in his thirties or forties with Graves disease. The source was peripheral blood mononuclear cells (PBMCs), collected at new diagnosis, from a patient treated with antithyroid drugs.

CDR3 bases: TGCAGCGTTGGAGGGGGAGAAAAACTGTTTTTT. This gives the protein CSVGGGEKLFF. The chain joins TRBV29-1 to TRBJ1-4; D may be TRBD1 (6 bases). The length of the CDR3 is 11 residues. CDR1 is SQVTM, CDR2 ANQGSEA, per germline. V shed 4 bases and J shed 8 bases, with 8 bases lying between them.